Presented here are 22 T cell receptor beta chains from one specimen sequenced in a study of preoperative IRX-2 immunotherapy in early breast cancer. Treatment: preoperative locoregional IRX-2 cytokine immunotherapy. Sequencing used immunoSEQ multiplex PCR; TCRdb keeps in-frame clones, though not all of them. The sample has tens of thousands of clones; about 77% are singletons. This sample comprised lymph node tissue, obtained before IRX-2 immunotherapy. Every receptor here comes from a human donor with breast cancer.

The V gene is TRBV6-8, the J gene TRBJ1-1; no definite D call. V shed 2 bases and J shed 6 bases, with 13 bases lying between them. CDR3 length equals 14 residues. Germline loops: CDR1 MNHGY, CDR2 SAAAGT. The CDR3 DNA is TGTGCCAGCAGTTACAGAGGAAGAAGCCCTGAAGCTTTCTTT. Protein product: CASSYRGRSPEAFF.

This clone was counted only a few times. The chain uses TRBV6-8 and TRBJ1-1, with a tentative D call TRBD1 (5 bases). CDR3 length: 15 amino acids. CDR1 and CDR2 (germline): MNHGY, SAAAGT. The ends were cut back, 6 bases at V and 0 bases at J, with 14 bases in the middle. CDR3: CASSRRGSLNTEAFF. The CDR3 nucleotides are TGTGCCAGCAGCCGCCGGGGCAGCCTGAACACTGAAGCTTTCTTT.

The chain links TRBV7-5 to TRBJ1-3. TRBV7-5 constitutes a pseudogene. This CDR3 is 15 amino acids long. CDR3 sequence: CASSSGSFSGNTIYF. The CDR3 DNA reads TGTGCCAGCAGCTCCGGGTCCTTCTCTGGAAACACCATATATTTT.

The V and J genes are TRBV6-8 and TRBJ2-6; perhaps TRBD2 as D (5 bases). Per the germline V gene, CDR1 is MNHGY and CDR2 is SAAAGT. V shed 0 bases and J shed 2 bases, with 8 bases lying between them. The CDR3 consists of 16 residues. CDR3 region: CASSYSRGTGANVLTF. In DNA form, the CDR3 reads TGTGCCAGCAGTTACTCTCGGGGAACTGGGGCCAACGTCCTGACTTTC.

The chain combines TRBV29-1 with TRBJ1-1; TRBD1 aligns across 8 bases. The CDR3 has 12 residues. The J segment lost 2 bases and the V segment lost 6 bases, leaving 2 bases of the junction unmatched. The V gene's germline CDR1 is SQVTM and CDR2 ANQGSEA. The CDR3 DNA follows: TGCAGCGTAGGGACAGGTAACACTGAAGCTTTCTTT. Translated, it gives CSVGTGNTEAFF.

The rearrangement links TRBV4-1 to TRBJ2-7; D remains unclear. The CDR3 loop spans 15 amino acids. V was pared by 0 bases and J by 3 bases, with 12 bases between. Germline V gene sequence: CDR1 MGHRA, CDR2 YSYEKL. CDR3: CASSQEGTRSYEQYF. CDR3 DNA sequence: TGCGCCAGCAGCCAAGAAGGTACACGGAGCTACGAGCAGTACTTC.

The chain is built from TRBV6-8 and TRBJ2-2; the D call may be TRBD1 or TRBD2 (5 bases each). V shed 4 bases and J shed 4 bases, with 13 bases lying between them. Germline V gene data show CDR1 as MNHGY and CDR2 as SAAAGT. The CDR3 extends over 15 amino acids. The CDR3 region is CASSSEGLSTGELFF. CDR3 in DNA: TGTGCCAGCAGTTCCGAGGGGCTCTCCACCGGGGAGCTGTTTTTT.

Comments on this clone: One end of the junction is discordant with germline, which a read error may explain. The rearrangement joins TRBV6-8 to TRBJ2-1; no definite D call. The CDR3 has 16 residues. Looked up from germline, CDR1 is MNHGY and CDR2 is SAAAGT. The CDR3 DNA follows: TGTGCCAGCAGTGACTCTAGGATTAGCTCCTACAATGAGCAGTTCTTC. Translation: CASSDSRISSYNEQFF.

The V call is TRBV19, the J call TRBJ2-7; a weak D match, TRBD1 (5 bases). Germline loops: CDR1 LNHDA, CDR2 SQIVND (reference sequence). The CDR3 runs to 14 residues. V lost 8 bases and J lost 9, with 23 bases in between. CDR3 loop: CASAIDSLQNGQYF. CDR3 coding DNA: TGTGCCAGTGCAATTGACAGTCTTCAGAACGGGCAGTACTTC.

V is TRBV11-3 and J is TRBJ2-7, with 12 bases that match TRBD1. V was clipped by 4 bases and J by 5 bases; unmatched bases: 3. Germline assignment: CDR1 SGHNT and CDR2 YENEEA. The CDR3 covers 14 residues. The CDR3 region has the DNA TGTGCCAGCAGCTCCGGGACAGGGGGCCACGAGCAGTACTTC. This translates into CASSSGTGGHEQYF.

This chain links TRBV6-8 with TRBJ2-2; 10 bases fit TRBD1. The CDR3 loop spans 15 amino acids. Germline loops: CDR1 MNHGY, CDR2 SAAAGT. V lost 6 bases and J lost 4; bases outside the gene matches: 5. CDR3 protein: CASRTGGPGTGELFF. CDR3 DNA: TGTGCCAGCAGGACAGGGGGCCCGGGCACCGGGGAGCTGTTTTTT.

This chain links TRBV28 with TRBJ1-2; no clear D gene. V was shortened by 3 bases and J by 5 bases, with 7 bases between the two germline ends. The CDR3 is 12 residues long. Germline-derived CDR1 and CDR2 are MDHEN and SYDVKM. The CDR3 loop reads CASSFSQYGYTF. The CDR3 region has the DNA TGTGCCAGCAGTTTCAGCCAGTATGGCTACACCTTC.

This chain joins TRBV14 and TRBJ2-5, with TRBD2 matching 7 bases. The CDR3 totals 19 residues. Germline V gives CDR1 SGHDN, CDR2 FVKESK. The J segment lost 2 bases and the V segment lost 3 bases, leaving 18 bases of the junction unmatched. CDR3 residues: CASSHRRLSLADKQETQYF. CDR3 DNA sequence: TGTGCCAGCAGCCATCGCCGGTTGAGCCTAGCGGACAAGCAAGAGACCCAGTACTTC.

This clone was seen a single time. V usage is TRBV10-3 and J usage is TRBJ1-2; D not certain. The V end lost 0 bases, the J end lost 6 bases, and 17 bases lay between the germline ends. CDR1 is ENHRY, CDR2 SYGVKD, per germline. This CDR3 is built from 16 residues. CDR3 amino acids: CAISESIESWKHGYTF. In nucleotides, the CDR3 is TGTGCCATCAGTGAGTCGATTGAGTCCTGGAAACATGGCTACACCTTC.

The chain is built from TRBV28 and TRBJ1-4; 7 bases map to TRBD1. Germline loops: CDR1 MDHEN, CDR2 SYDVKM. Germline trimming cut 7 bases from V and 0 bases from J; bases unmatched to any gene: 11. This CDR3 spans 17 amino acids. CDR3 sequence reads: CASNVRQGGATNEKLFF. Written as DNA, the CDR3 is TGTGCCAGCAACGTACGACAGGGAGGAGCAACTAATGAAAAACTGTTTTTT.

CDR3: CASSLGTYGTDTQYF. In DNA, the CDR3 is TGCGCCAGCAGCTTGGGGACGTACGGCACAGATACGCAGTATTTT. This chain uses TRBV5-1 with TRBJ2-3; no definite D call. The CDR3 runs 15 residues. Trimming cost V 0 bases and J 1 base, with 9 bases left between them. Germline CDR1 is SGHRS and CDR2 is YFSETQ.

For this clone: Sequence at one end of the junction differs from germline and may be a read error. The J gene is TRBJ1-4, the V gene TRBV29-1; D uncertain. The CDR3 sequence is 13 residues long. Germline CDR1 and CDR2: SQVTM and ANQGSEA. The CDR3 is CSVESGTGEKLFF. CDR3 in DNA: TGCAGCGTTGAATCGGGAACGGGAGAAAAACTATTTTTT.

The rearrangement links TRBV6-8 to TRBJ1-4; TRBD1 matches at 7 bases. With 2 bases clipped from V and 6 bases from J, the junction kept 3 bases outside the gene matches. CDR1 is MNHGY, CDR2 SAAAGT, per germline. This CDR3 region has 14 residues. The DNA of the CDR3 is TGTGCCAGCAGTTACAAGGGGGCCTATGAAAAACTGTTTTTT. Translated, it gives CASSYKGAYEKLFF.

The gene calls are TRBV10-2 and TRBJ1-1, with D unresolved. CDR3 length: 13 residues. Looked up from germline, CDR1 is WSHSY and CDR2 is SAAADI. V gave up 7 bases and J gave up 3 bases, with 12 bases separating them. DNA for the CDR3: TGCGCCAGCATCGGGCTTGTGTACACTGAAGCTTTCTTT. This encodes CASIGLVYTEAFF.

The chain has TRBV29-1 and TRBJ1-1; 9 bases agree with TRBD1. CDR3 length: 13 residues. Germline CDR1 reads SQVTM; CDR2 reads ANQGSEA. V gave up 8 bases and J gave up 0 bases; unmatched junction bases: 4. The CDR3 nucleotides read TGCAGCTCCGGACAGGGGTTGAACACTGAAGCTTTCTTT. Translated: CSSGQGLNTEAFF.

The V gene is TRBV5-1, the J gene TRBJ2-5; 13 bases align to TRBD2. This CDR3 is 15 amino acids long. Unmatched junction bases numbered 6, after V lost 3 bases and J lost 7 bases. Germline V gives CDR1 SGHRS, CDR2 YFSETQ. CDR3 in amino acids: CASSSTSGGDGTQYF. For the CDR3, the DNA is TGCGCCAGCAGCTCCACTAGCGGGGGGGACGGGACCCAGTACTTC.

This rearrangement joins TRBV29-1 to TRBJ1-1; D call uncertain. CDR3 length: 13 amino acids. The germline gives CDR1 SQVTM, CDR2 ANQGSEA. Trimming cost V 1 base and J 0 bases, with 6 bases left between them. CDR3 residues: CSVEVSMNTEAFF. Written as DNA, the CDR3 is TGCAGCGTTGAAGTTAGCATGAACACTGAAGCTTTCTTT.